One and the same sample provided the 2 T cell receptor beta chains below, sequenced in a study of human T cells and chemical hapten exposure. TCRdb re-called the RACE reads with MiXCR, one entry per CDR3 protein. The top ten hold approximately 5.4% of the sample, which has 360,000 or so distinct CDR3 sequences, more than 5% seen once. Time point of the sample: patch test 2, 6 weeks after DPC sensitization. Treatment described: therapeutic diphenylcyclopropenone sensitization with weekly scalp DPC. The sample consisted of whole blood, taken in connection with sensitization to the hapten diphenylcyclopropenone (DPC). These receptor sequences come from a woman aged 18-29 years with alopecia areata. Some clones in this sample may be carry-over from other donors' samples.

The rearrangement joins TRBV4-2 to TRBJ2-2; D is unresolved. V gave up 4 bases and J gave up 5 bases, with 8 bases separating them. From germline, CDR1 is LGHNA and CDR2 YNFKEQ. The CDR3 runs 13 residues. DNA for the CDR3: TGTGCCAGCAGCCCGCTCAGGACCGGGGAGCTGTTTTTT. As protein: CASSPLRTGELFF.

This clonotype was observed many times. The gene calls are TRBV6-1 and TRBJ1-6, with 7 bases lining up with TRBD1. CDR3 length equals 18 residues. CDR1 and CDR2 (germline): MNHNS, SASEGT. The V segment lost 6 bases and the J segment 9 bases; nucleotides outside the gene matches: 20. The CDR3 here is CASSQLGTAEGPGSPLHF. The CDR3 DNA is TGTGCCAGCAGCCAACTCGGGACAGCCGAAGGCCCCGGTTCACCCCTCCACTTT.